These 18 T cell receptor beta chains were sequenced from one sample in a study of shared clonotypes between healthy human individuals. Method: immunoSEQ multiplex PCR; TCRdb's copy keeps in-frame clones and lacks some. The data hold about 2 million clones, with 85% to 95% observed a single time. Sequencing used naive CD4+ T cells sorted from blood. The subset here: CD45RA+ positively selected. Source of these receptors: a man between 18 and 35 years old in good health.

The rearrangement links TRBV5-5 to TRBJ1-5, with D perhaps TRBD1 (6 bases). V was trimmed by 4 bases and J by 3 bases, leaving 14 bases between them. Germline V gene lookup returns CDR1 SGHKS and CDR2 YYEKEE (reference sequence). This CDR3 has 15 amino acids. The CDR3 reads CASSPGQTDNQPQHF. CDR3 DNA sequence: TGTGCCAGCAGCCCCGGACAGACCGACAATCAGCCCCAGCATTTT. Full variable domain (rest looked up from reference TRBV5-5 and TRBJ1-5): DAGVTQSPTHLIKTRGQQVTLRCSPISGHKSVSWYQQVLGQGPQFIFQYYEKEERGRGNFPDRFSARQFPNYSSELNVNALLLGDSALYLCASSPGQTDNQPQHFGDGTRLSIL.

V usage is TRBV4-3 and J usage is TRBJ2-7, with TRBD1 matching 12 bases. Germline V lookup: CDR1 LGHNA, CDR2 YSLEER. The CDR3 extends over 18 amino acids. V lost 0 bases, J lost 3 bases, and 9 bases stayed unmatched. The CDR3 here is CASSQDSVGTGGIYEQYF. The CDR3 nucleotides are TGCGCCAGCAGCCAAGATTCGGTCGGGACAGGGGGCATCTACGAGCAGTACTTC.

The rearrangement links TRBV19 to TRBJ1-5; a weak D match, TRBD1 (5 bases). V lost 3 bases and J lost 0, with 6 bases in between. From germline, CDR1 is LNHDA and CDR2 SQIVND (reference sequence). The CDR3 loop spans 14 amino acids. CDR3 in DNA: TGTGCCAGTAGTATCGGACATAGCAATCAGCCCCAGCATTTT. Its translation is CASSIGHSNQPQHF.

V and J are TRBV5-1 and TRBJ2-2; D is undetermined. The CDR3 has 14 residues. V lost 5 bases and J lost 4, with 12 bases in between. Germline V gives CDR1 SGHRS, CDR2 YFSETQ. Here the CDR3 DNA reads TGCGCCAGCAGTCCCAACCCATCCACCGGGGAGCTGTTTTTT. It specifies CASSPNPSTGELFF.

Of note for this clone: The sample contains more than one DNA sequence encoding this CDR3. This chain joins TRBV28 and TRBJ2-7; no clear D gene. Trimming cost V 2 bases and J 4 bases, with 3 bases left between them. The length of the CDR3 is 11 residues. CDR1 MDHEN and CDR2 SYDVKM come from the germline V gene. This chain's CDR3 is CASSLDYEQYF. The DNA of the CDR3 is TGTGCCAGCAGTTTAGATTACGAGCAGTACTTC.

The rearrangement links TRBV27 to TRBJ2-7; no firm D call. The V end was cut by 3 bases, the J end by 7 bases, with 7 bases between. The CDR3 contains 11 residues. Per germline, CDR1 MNHEY and CDR2 SMNVEV (reference sequence). The CDR3 spells CASSLAGEQYF. The CDR3 bases are TGTGCCAGCAGTTTGGCTGGGGAGCAGTACTTC.

The chain recombines TRBV4-3 with TRBJ1-5; 8 positions agree with TRBD1. J was trimmed by 7 bases and V by 0 bases; bases with no gene match: 8. From germline, CDR1 is LGHNA and CDR2 YSLEER. The CDR3 extends over 16 amino acids. Here the CDR3 reads CASSQEATGVGQPQHF. DNA of the CDR3: TGCGCCAGCAGCCAAGAAGCGACAGGGGTGGGACAGCCCCAGCATTTT.

J is TRBJ2-5 and V is TRBV7-2; D possibly corresponds to TRBD1 (6 bases). In germline, CDR1 is SGHTA, CDR2 FQGNSA. There are 15 residues in the CDR3. V was shortened by 2 bases and J by 4 bases, with 14 bases between the two germline ends. The DNA for the CDR3 is TGTGCCAGCAGCTTACAGGGGAGAGGGCGAGAGACCCAGTACTTC. It yields the protein CASSLQGRGRETQYF. The full variable domain, completed using reference TRBV7-2 and TRBJ2-5, is GAGVSQSPSNKVTEKGKDVELRCDPISGHTALYWYRQSLGQGLEFLIYFQGNSAPDKSGLPSDRFSAERTGGSVSTLTIQRTQQEDSAVYLCASSLQGRGRETQYFGPGTRLLVL.

V usage is TRBV4-3 and J usage is TRBJ1-2; the D gene is possibly TRBD1 (6 bases). Trimming left V 2 bases short and J 4 bases short, with 11 bases between. Germline values: CDR1 LGHNA, CDR2 YSLEER. The CDR3 extends over 14 amino acids. The CDR3 bases are TGCGCCAGCAGCCAAAAGGACAGTGGCTATGGCTACACCTTC. It codes for CASSQKDSGYGYTF.

The V gene is TRBV5-1, the J gene TRBJ2-1; TRBD2 matches at 8 bases. CDR1 is SGHRS and CDR2 is YFSETQ in the germline V gene. CDR3 length equals 15 residues. V shed 7 bases, J shed 4 bases, and the junction held 10 bases outside the gene matches. As DNA, the CDR3 is TGCGCCAGCCAACTTAGCGGGGTCCAGTACAATGAGCAGTTCTTC. Translation gives CASQLSGVQYNEQFF. Complete variable domain (other parts from reference TRBV5-1 and TRBJ2-1): KAGVTQTPRYLIKTRGQQVTLSCSPISGHRSVSWYQQTPGQGLQFLFEYFSETQRNKGNFPGRFSGRQFSNSRSEMNVSTLELGDSALYLCASQLSGVQYNEQFFGPGTRLTVL.

The chain couples TRBV30 to TRBJ2-5; no definite D call. The CDR3 sequence is 13 residues long. V lost 3 bases and J 5 bases, leaving 13 bases between the germline ends. Germline loops: CDR1 GTSNPN, CDR2 SVGIG (reference sequence). In DNA, the CDR3 is TGTGCCTGGAGCACCGCGGCCTGGGAGACCCAGTACTTC. It translates to CAWSTAAWETQYF.

The sample holds one count of this clone. V and J are TRBV29-1 and TRBJ2-3; D perhaps matches TRBD2 (5 bases). The CDR3 has 12 amino acids. V was pared by 4 bases and J by 5 bases, with 10 bases between. Germline V gene lookup returns CDR1 SQVTM and CDR2 ANQGSEA. CDR3 sequence: CSVGVSGDTQYF. As DNA, the CDR3 is TGCAGCGTTGGTGTGAGCGGAGATACGCAGTATTTT.

This chain links TRBV5-1 with TRBJ2-7; D unresolved. This CDR3 contains 11 residues. Germline CDR1 is SGHRS and CDR2 is YFSETQ. V was trimmed by 3 bases and J by 3 bases, leaving 4 bases between them. The CDR3 region is CASSSLYEQYF. CDR3 sequence (DNA): TGCGCCAGCAGCTCCCTCTACGAGCAGTACTTC.

On this clone itself: This CDR3 is also generated by other DNA sequences in the sample. The chain has TRBV6-1 and TRBJ2-7; the D gene is possibly TRBD1 (6 bases). The length of the CDR3 is 11 residues. Germline CDR1 is MNHNS and CDR2 is SASEGT. V lost 6 bases and J lost 3, with 6 bases in between. CDR3 sequence reads: CASSRGYEQYF. The CDR3 DNA reads TGTGCCAGCAGCAGGGGCTACGAGCAGTACTTC.

This clone was detected only once. The J gene is TRBJ1-2, the V gene TRBV2, with D unresolved. CDR3 length: 15 residues. Trimming removed 3 bases from V and 3 bases from J, with 14 bases in between. Germline values: CDR1 SNHLY, CDR2 FYNNEI. The CDR3 nucleotides are TGTGCCAGCAGTGATGAGGGCCAGAGGCACTATGGCTACACCTTC. Amino acid sequence: CASSDEGQRHYGYTF. Using reference TRBV2 and TRBJ1-2 for the parts outside the CDR3, the full variable domain is EPEVTQTPSHQVTQMGQEVILRCVPISNHLYFYWYRQILGQKVEFLVSFYNNEISEKSEIFDDQFSVERPDGSNFTLKIRSTKLEDSAMYFCASSDEGQRHYGYTFGSGTRLTVV.

This chain uses TRBV5-6 with TRBJ2-7; D is ambiguous. Trimming left V 4 bases short and J 5 bases short, with 16 bases between. This CDR3 region has 14 residues. In germline, CDR1 is SGHDT, CDR2 YYEEEE. The CDR3: CASSPVPGTHEQYF. CDR3 nucleotides: TGTGCCAGCAGCCCCGTCCCGGGCACCCACGAGCAGTACTTC.

The chain links TRBV11-2 to TRBJ2-3, with D maybe TRBD2 (5 bases). The germline V and J ends were trimmed by 8 bases and 0 bases, with 9 bases remaining between them. CDR1 SGHAT and CDR2 FQNNGV come from the germline V gene. The CDR3 loop spans 13 amino acids. The CDR3 DNA sequence: TGTGCCAGCGGCCGGGGTAGCACAGATACGCAGTATTTT. Its translation is CASGRGSTDTQYF. Full variable domain (remainder filled in from reference TRBV11-2 and TRBJ2-3): EAGVAQSPRYKIIEKRQSVAFWCNPISGHATLYWYQQILGQGPKLLIQFQNNGVVDDSQLPKDRFSAERLKGVDSTLKIQPAKLEDSAVYLCASGRGSTDTQYFGPGTRLTVL.

This clone appeared a single time. CDR3 sequence: CASSSTAGRTIYF. The CDR3 DNA reads TGTGCCAGCAGTTCGACAGCAGGCAGGACCATATATTTT. The rearrangement joins TRBV28 to TRBJ1-3; tentatively, D is TRBD1 (5 bases). CDR1 is MDHEN and CDR2 is SYDVKM in the germline V gene. V was cut by 4 bases and J by 10 bases, with 14 bases left in between. This CDR3 has 13 amino acids.